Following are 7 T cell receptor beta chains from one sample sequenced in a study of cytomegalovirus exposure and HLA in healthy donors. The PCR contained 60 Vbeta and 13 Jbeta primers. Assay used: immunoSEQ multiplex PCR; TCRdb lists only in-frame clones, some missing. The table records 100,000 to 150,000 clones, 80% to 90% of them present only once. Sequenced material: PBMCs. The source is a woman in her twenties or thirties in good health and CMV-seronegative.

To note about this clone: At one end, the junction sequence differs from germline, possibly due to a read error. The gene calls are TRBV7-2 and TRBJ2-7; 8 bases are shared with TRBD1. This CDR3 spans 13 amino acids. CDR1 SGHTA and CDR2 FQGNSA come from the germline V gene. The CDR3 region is CASSALTGTGRNF. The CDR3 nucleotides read TGTGCCAGCAGCGCACTCACGGGGACAGGTCGTAACTTC.

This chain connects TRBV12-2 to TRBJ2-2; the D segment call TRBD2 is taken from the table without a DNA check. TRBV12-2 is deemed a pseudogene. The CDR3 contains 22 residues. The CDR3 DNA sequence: TGTGCAAGTCGCTTAAGATTAAACGCATTAAGCGGGAGGGAGGATAGAACCGGGGAGCTGTTTTTT. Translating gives CASRLRLNALSGREDRTGELFF.

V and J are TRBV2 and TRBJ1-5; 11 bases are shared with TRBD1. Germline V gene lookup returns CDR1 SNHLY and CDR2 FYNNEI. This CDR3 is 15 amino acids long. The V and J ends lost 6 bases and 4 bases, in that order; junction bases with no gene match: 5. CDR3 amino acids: CASRGGTGGNQPQHF. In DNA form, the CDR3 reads TGTGCCAGCAGGGGGGGGACAGGGGGAAATCAGCCCCAGCATTTT.

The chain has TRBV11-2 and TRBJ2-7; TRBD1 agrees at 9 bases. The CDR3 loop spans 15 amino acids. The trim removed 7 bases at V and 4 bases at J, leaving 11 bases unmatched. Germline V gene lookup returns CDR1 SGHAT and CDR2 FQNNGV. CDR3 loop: CASKKAGTGMYEQYF. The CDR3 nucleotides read TGTGCCAGCAAAAAGGCCGGGACAGGGATGTACGAGCAGTACTTC.

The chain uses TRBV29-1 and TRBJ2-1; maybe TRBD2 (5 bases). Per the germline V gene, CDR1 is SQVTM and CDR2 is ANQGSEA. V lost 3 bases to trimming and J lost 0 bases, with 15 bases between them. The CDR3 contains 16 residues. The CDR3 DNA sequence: TGCAGCGTTGATGCGAGGGCAGCCAGCTCCTACAATGAGCAGTTCTTC. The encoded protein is CSVDARAASSYNEQFF.

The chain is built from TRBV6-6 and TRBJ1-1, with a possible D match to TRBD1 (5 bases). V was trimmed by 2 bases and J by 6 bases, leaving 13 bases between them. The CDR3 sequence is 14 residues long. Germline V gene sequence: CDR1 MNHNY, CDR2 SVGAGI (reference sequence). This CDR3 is CASSYGRGGAEAFF. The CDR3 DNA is TGTGCCAGCAGTTACGGGAGGGGTGGAGCTGAAGCTTTCTTT.

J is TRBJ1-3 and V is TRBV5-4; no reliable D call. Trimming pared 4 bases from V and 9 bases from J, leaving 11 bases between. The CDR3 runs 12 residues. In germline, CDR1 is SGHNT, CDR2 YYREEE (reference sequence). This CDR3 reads CASSHSGGTIYF. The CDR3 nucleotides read TGTGCCAGCAGCCATAGTGGAGGCACCATATATTTT.